What follows describes a single TCR beta chain. Its antigen is not identified. This sample was taken from a study of blood T cells in healthy people across ages. The authors ran a second PCR of about 7 to 11 cycles using a sample-barcoded 5' primer and a J-beta primer mix. Samples each returned at least 2.5 million CDR3-containing paired-end reads. One entry per CDR3 protein, called by TCRdb with MiXCR from the 5' RACE reads. The sample has 1,100,000 or so distinct CDR3 sequences; around 43% are singletons. Peripheral blood samples of roughly 10 milliliters were drawn from each donor. Study results and caveats: The study found more naive CD4+ cells and higher diversity in long-lived than aged donors. It was not possible, with unsorted PBMCs, to conclusively compare naive and antigen-experienced cells.

Trimming pared 3 bases from V and 6 bases from J, leaving 12 bases between. The CDR3 is 13 amino acids. The sequence was collected from a woman aged 60-75 years in good health. The sequenced sample consisted of blood. The V and J genes are TRBV12-3 or TRBV12-4 and TRBJ2-7, with D unclear. The chain's CDR3 is CASSFGESFEQYF. CDR3 DNA sequence: TGTGCCAGCAGTTTTGGGGAAAGTTTCGAGCAGTACTTC.